These 8 T cell receptor beta chains were sequenced from one sample in a study of CD8+CD57+ T cells in acquired aplastic anemia. Profiling that covered TCR beta VDJ and CDR3 relied on genomic DNA as its template. Using its own MiXCR run on the reads, TCRdb lists one record per CDR3 protein. Here the sample spans fewer than 200,000 distinct CDR3 sequences, around 45% being singletons. Sequenced input: sorted CD4+, CD8+, or CD8+CD57+ T cells (not recorded which) from PBMCs. These receptors all come from a human donor in good health.

This clonotype was recorded many times. The CDR3 DNA is TGTGCCAGCAGTGAATTTAGTCAGGGGGGCGCATATGGCTACACCTTC. It specifies CASSEFSQGGAYGYTF. The chain employs TRBV6-1 and TRBJ1-2; 7 nucleotides match TRBD1. The germline V gene has CDR1 MNHNS and CDR2 SASEGT. V dropped 2 bases and J dropped 5; count of bases not matched to a gene: 11. CDR3 length: 16 amino acids.

The chain couples TRBV20-1 to TRBJ1-6, with TRBD1 matching 9 bases. The germline V gene encodes CDR1 DFQATT and CDR2 SNEGSKA (reference sequence). There are 16 residues in the CDR3. The V gene end was trimmed by 8 bases and the J gene end by 6 bases; junction bases not matched to a gene: 14. For the CDR3, the DNA is TGCAGTTGGGGGGGAGCGGGGACAGGGCGTAATTCACCCCTCCACTTT. This gives the protein CSWGGAGTGRNSPLHF.

This clonotype was found many times. CDR3 sequence: CASSLEPGGNEQYF. CDR3 nucleotide sequence: TGTGCCAGCTCATTGGAGCCGGGAGGTAACGAGCAGTACTTC. The chain recombines TRBV7-3 with TRBJ2-7, with 7 nucleotides matching TRBD2. The germline V gene encodes CDR1 SGHTA and CDR2 FQGTGA. The CDR3 contains 14 residues. J lost 5 bases, V lost 8 bases, and 12 bases had no gene match.

In its sample, this clonotype was seen many times. The rearrangement links TRBV20-1 to TRBJ2-5; 8 nucleotides line up with TRBD2. The CDR3 has 17 amino acids. J was trimmed by 5 bases and V by 0 bases; bases with no gene match: 14. Looked up from germline, CDR1 is DFQATT and CDR2 is SNEGSKA (reference sequence). CDR3 sequence (DNA): TGCAGTGCTAGAGATTCGGCTAGCGGGCCTCTCGGGGAGACCCAGTACTTC. This translates into CSARDSASGPLGETQYF.

This clonotype was picked up many times. The chain joins TRBV7-9 to TRBJ1-2, with 9 positions matching TRBD1. CDR1 is SEHNR and CDR2 is FQNEAQ in the germline V gene (reference sequence). The CDR3 runs to 15 residues. V dropped 5 bases and J dropped 5; count of bases not matched to a gene: 9. In nucleotides, the CDR3 is TGTGCCAGCAGCCACGCTCGGACAGGGGTGTATGGCTACACCTTC. It codes for CASSHARTGVYGYTF.

This chain links TRBV14 with TRBJ1-6; maybe TRBD1 (5 bases). V was shortened by 4 bases and J by 6 bases, with 22 bases between the two germline ends. This CDR3 is built from 18 residues. CDR1 is SGHDN and CDR2 is FVKESK in the germline V gene. This chain's CDR3 is CASSPRPPQGPFNSPLHF. DNA of the CDR3: TGTGCCAGCAGCCCCCGACCCCCCCAGGGTCCGTTTAATTCACCCCTCCACTTT. The full variable domain, with the rest looked up from reference TRBV14 and TRBJ1-6, is EAGVTQFPSHSVIEKGQTVTLRCDPISGHDNLYWYRRVMGKEIKFLLHFVKESKQDESGMPNNRFLAERTGGTYSTLKVQPAELEDSGVYFCASSPRPPQGPFNSPLHFGNGTRLTVT.

The J gene is TRBJ2-7, the V gene TRBV9; possible D gene TRBD2, 7 bases. Germline V lookup: CDR1 SGDLS, CDR2 YYNGEE. Trimming stripped 6 bases from V and 3 bases from J, with 16 bases between. The CDR3 contains 14 residues. The CDR3 loop reads CASNPEGGFYEQYF. The CDR3 region has the DNA TGTGCCAGCAACCCCGAGGGGGGGTTCTACGAGCAGTACTTC.

J is TRBJ2-2 and V is TRBV2, with D perhaps TRBD1 or TRBD2 (5 bases each). CDR1 and CDR2 from the germline V gene are SNHLY and FYNNEI. The V end was cut by 4 bases, the J end by 0 bases, with 6 bases between. The CDR3 runs to 14 residues. CDR3 DNA: TGTGCCAGCAGTGGGGGGACGAACACCGGGGAGCTGTTTTTT. Translation: CASSGGTNTGELFF.